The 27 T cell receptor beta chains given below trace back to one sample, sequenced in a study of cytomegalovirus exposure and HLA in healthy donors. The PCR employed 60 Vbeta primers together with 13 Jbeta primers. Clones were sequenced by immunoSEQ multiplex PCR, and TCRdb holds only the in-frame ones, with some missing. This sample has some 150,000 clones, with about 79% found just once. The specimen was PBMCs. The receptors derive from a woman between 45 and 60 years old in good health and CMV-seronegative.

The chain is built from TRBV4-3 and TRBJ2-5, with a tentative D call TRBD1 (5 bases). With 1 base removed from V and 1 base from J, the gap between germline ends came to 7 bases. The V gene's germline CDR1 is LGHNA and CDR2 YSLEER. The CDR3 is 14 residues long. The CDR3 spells CASSQGQTQETQYF. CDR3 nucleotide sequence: TGCGCCAGCAGCCAAGGACAGACCCAAGAGACCCAGTACTTC.

In nucleotides, the CDR3 is TGTGCCAGCAGCTTAGCTAGCGGGATCAACGAGCAGTTCTTC. This encodes CASSLASGINEQFF. The J gene is TRBJ2-1, the V gene TRBV7-3; 9 bases are shared with TRBD2. Losses at the gene ends were 2 bases for V and 10 bases for J; bases not matched to a gene: 6. This CDR3 comprises 14 residues. The germline V gene has CDR1 SGHTA and CDR2 FQGTGA.

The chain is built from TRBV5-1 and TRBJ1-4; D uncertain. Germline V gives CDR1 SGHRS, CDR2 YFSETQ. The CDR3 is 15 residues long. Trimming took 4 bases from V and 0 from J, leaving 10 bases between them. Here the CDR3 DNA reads TGCGCCAGCAGCGGGAGCCCCACAACTAATGAAAAACTGTTTTTT. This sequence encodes CASSGSPTTNEKLFF.

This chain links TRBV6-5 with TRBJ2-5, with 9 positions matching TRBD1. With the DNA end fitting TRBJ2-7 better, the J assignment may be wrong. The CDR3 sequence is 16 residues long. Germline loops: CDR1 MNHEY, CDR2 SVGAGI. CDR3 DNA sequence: TGTGCCAGCAGTTACTCGACGGGACAGGGTTACTACGAGCAGTACTTC. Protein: CASSYSTGQGYYEQYF.

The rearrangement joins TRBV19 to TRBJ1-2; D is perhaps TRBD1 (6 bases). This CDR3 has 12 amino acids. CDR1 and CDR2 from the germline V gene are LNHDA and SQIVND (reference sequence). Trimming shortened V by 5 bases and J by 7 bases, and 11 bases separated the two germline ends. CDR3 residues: CASSLNRAGYTF. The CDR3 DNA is TGTGCCAGTAGTCTCAACAGGGCTGGCTACACCTTC.

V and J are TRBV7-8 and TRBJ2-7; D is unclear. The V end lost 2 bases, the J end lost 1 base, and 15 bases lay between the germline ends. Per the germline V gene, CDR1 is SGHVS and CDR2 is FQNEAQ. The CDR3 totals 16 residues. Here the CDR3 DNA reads TGTGCCAGCAGCTTAACCGAATACTTGCGATCCTACGAGCAGTACTTC. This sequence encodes CASSLTEYLRSYEQYF.

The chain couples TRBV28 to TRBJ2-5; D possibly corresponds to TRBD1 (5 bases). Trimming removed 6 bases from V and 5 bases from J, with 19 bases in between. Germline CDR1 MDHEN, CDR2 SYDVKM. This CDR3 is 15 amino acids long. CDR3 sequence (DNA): TGTGCCAGCAGCTCAGGTGGGGCAGGAAGGGAGACCCAGTACTTC. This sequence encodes CASSSGGAGRETQYF.

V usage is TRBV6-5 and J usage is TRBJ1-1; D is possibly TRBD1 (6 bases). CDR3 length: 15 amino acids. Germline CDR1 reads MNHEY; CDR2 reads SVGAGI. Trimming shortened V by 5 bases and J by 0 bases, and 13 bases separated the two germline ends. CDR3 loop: CASSNRRGVNTEAFF. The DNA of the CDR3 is TGTGCCAGCAGTAATCGCAGGGGTGTGAACACTGAAGCTTTCTTT.

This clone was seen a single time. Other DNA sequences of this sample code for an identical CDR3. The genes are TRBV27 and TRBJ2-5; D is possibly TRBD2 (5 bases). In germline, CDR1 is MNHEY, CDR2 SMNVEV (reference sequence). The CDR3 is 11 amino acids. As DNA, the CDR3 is TGTAGCGCCTGGGAGCAGGAGACCCAGTACTTC. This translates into CSAWEQETQYF.

The CDR3 loop is CASSLGTGMKNIQYF. The CDR3 DNA is TGTGCCAGCAGCTTAGGGACCGGGATGAAAAACATTCAGTACTTC. V and J are TRBV7-2 and TRBJ2-4; tentative D call: TRBD2 (5 bases). In germline, CDR1 is SGHTA, CDR2 FQGNSA. The CDR3 spans 15 residues. Trimming removed 1 base from V and 4 bases from J, with 11 bases in between.

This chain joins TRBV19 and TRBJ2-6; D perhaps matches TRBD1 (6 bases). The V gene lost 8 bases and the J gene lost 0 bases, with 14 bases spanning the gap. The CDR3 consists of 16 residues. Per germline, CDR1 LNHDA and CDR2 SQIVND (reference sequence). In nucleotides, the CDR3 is TGTGCCAGTCAGAGGGGGTCAAGCTCTGGGGCCAACGTCCTGACTTTC. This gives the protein CASQRGSSSGANVLTF.

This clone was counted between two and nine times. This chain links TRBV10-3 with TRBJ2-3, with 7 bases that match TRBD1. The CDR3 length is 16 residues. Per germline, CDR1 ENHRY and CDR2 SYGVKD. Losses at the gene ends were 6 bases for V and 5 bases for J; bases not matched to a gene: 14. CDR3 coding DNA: TGTGCCATCAGCGGGGCCCCAGACAGGGTGAGAGATACGCAGTATTTT. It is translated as CAISGAPDRVRDTQYF.

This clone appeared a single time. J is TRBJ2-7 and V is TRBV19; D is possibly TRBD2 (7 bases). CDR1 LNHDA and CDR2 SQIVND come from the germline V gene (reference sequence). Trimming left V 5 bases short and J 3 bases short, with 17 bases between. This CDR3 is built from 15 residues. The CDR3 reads CASSPLGGGIYEQYF. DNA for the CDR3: TGTGCCAGTAGTCCCCTGGGGGGGGGCATCTACGAGCAGTACTTC.

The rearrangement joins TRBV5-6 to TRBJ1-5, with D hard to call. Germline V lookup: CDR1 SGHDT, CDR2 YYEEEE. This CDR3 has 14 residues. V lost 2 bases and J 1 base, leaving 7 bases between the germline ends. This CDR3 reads CASSFIGSNQPQHF. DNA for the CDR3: TGTGCCAGCAGCTTTATCGGGAGCAATCAGCCCCAGCATTTT.

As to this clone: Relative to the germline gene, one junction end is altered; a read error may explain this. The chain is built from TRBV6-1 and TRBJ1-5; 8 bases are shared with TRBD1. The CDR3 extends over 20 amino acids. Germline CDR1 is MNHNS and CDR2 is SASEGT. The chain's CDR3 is CASSKARQGKEFWSNQPQHF. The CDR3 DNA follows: TGTGCCAGCAGTAAAGCACGACAGGGGAAAGAGTTTTGGAGCAATCAGCCCCAGCATTTT.

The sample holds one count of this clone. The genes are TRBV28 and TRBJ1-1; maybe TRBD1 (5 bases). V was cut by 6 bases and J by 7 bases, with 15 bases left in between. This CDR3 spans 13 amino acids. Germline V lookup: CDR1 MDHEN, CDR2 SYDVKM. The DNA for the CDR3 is TGTGCCAGCAGACAAGCGGGGGGGGATGAAGCTTTCTTT. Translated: CASRQAGGDEAFF.

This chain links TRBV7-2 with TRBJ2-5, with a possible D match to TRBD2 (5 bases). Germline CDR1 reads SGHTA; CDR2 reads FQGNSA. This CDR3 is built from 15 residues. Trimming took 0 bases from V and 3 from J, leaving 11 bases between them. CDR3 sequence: CASSLALGSKETQYF. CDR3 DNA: TGTGCCAGCAGCTTAGCGTTGGGGAGTAAAGAGACCCAGTACTTC. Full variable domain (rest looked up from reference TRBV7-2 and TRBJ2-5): GAGVSQSPSNKVTEKGKDVELRCDPISGHTALYWYRQSLGQGLEFLIYFQGNSAPDKSGLPSDRFSAERTGGSVSTLTIQRTQQEDSAVYLCASSLALGSKETQYFGPGTRLLVL.

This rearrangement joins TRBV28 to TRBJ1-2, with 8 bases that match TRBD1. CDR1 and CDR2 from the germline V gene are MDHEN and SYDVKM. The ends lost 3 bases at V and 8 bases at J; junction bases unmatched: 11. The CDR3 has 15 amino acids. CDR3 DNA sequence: TGTGCCAGCAGTTTCCCGGGACAGGCCAATTACGGCTACACCTTC. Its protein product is CASSFPGQANYGYTF.

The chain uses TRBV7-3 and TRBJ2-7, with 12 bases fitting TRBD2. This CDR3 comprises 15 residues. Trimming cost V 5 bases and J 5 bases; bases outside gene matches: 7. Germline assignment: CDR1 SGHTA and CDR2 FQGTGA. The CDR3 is CASSILAGGSHEQYF. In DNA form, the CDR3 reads TGTGCCAGCAGCATACTAGCGGGAGGTTCCCACGAGCAGTACTTC.

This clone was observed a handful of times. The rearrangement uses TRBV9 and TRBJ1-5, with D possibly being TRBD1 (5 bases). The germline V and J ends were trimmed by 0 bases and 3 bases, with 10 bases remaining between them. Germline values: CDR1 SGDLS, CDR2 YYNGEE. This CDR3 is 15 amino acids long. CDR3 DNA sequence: TGTGCCAGCAGCGTAGGTTCAGGGCCCAATCAGCCCCAGCATTTT. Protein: CASSVGSGPNQPQHF.

The CDR3 bases are TGTGCCAGCAGTCCCAGGGGTTCGGGGGCCAACGTCCTGACTTTC. Its protein is CASSPRGSGANVLTF. V gene TRBV28 combines with J gene TRBJ2-6, with D tentatively TRBD1 (6 bases). Germline CDR1 is MDHEN and CDR2 is SYDVKM. Trimming took 5 bases from V and 4 from J, leaving 12 bases between them. This CDR3 has 15 residues.

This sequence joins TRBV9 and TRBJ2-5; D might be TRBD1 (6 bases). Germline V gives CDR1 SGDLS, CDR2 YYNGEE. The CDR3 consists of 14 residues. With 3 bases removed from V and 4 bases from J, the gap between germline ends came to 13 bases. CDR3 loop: CASSAHRVGETQYF. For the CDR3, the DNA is TGTGCCAGCAGCGCGCACAGGGTCGGAGAGACCCAGTACTTC.

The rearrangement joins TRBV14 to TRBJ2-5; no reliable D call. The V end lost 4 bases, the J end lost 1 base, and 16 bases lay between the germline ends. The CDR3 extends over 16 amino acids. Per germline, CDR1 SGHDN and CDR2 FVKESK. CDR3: CASSPRGGVGQETQYF. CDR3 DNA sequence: TGTGCCAGCAGCCCCCGTGGCGGAGTGGGCCAAGAGACCCAGTACTTC.

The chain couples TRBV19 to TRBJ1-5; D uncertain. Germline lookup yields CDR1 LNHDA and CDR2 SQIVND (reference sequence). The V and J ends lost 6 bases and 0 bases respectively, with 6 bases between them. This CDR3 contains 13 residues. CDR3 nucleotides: TGTGCCAGTAGGGTCGGTAGCAATCAGCCCCAGCATTTT. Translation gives CASRVGSNQPQHF.

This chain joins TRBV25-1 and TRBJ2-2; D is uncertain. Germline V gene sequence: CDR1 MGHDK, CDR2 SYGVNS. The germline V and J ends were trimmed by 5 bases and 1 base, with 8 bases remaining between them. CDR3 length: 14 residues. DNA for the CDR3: TGTGCCAGCAGTATTTCCGGGAACACCGGGGAGCTGTTTTTT. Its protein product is CASSISGNTGELFF.

Here the CDR3 reads CASRTAKGTTEAFF. CDR3 in DNA: TGTGCCAGCAGGACGGCCAAAGGGACAACTGAAGCTTTCTTT. The chain recombines TRBV14 with TRBJ1-1, with D possibly being TRBD1 (6 bases). The germline CDR1 and CDR2 sequences are SGHDN and FVKESK. Trimming removed 6 bases at V and 5 bases at J, with 16 bases between. The CDR3 has 14 amino acids.

In DNA, the CDR3 is TGTGCCAGCAGGGGGGGACTAGCGCCATCCTACAATGAGCAGTTCTTC. Amino acid sequence: CASRGGLAPSYNEQFF. V gene TRBV5-4 combines with J gene TRBJ2-1; 10 bases fit TRBD2. Germline CDR1 SGHNT, CDR2 YYREEE (reference sequence). The V gene end was trimmed by 5 bases and the J gene end by 1 base; junction bases not matched to a gene: 6. The CDR3 consists of 16 residues.